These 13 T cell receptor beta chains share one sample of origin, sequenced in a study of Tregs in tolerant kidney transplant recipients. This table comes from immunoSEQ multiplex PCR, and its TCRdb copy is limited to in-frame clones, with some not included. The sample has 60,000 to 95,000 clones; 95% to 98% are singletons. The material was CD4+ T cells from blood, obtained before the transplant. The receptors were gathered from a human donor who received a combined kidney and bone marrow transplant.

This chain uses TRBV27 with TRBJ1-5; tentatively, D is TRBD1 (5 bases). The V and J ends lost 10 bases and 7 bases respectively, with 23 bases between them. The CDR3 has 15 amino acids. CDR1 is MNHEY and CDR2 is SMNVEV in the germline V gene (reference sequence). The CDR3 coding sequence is TGTGCCACCCACAAAGGATCTGGGGCGCAACAGCCCCAGCATTTT. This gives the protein CATHKGSGAQQPQHF.

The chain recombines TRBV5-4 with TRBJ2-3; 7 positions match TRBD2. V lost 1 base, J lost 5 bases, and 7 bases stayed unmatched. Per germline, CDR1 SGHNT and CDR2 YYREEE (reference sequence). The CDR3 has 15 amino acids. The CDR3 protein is CASSLFRGEKDTQYF. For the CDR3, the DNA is TGTGCCAGCAGCTTGTTCCGGGGGGAGAAAGATACGCAGTATTTT.

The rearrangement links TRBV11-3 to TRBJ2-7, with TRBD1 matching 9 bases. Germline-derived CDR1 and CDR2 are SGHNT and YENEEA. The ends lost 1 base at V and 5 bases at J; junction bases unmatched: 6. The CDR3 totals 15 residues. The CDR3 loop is CASSLVRTGDHEQYF. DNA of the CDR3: TGTGCCAGCAGCTTAGTTCGGACAGGGGATCACGAGCAGTACTTC.

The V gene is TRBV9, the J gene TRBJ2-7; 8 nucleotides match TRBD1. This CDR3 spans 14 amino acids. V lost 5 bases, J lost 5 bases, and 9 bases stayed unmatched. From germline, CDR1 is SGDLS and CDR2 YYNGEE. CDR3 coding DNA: TGTGCCAGCAGTAGATCCGGACAGGGACACGAGCAGTACTTC. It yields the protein CASSRSGQGHEQYF.

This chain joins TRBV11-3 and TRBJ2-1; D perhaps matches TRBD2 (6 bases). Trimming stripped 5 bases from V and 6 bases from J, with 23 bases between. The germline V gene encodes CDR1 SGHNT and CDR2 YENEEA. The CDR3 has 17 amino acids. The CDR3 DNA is TGTGCCAGCAGCCTACAGCTTATGACTAGTCGGCCCAATGAGCAGTTCTTC. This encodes CASSLQLMTSRPNEQFF.

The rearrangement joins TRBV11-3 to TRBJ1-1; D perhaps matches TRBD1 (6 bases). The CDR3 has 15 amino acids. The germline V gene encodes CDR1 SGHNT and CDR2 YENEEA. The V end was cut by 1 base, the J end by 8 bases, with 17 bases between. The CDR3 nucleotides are TGTGCCAGCAGCTTAGGGGGGCACGGTTTTTTGGAAGCTTTCTTT. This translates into CASSLGGHGFLEAFF. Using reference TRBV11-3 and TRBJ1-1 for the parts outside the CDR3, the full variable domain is EAGVVQSPRYKIIEKKQPVAFWCNPISGHNTLYWYLQNLGQGPELLIRYENEEAVDDSQLPKDRFSAERLKGVDSTLKIQPAELGDSAVYLCASSLGGHGFLEAFFGQGTRLTVV.

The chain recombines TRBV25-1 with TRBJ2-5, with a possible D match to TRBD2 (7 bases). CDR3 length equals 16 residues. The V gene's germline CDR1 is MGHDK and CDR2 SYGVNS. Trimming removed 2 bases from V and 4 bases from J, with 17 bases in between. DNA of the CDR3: TGTGCCAGCAGTGAACCCAAAAGGGGGGGGGTAGAGACCCAGTACTTC. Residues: CASSEPKRGGVETQYF. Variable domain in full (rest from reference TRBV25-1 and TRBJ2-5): EADIYQTPRYLVIGTGKKITLECSQTMGHDKMYWYQQDPGMELHLIHYSYGVNSTEKGDLSSESTVSRIRTEHFPLTLESARPSHTSQYLCASSEPKRGGVETQYFGPGTRLLVL.

CDR3 region: CASSTDRRNQPQHF. The CDR3 coding sequence is TGTGCCAGTAGTACGGACCGGAGGAATCAGCCCCAGCATTTT. The chain is built from TRBV19 and TRBJ1-5, with D hard to call. CDR3 length equals 14 residues. Germline-derived CDR1 and CDR2 are LNHDA and SQIVND (reference sequence). Trimming shortened V by 4 bases and J by 4 bases, and 11 bases separated the two germline ends.

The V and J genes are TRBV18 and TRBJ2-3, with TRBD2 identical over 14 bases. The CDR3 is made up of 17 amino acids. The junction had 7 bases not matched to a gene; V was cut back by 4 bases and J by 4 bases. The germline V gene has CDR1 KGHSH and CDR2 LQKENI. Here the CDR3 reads CASSRSGLAGEADTQYF. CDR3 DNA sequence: TGTGCCAGCTCACGATCGGGACTAGCGGGAGAGGCAGATACGCAGTATTTT.

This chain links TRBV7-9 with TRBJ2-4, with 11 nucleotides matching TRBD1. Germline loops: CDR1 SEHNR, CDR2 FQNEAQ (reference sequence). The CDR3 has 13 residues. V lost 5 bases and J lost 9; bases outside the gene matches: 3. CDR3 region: CASSAGQGVIQYF. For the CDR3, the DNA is TGTGCCAGCAGCGCGGGACAGGGGGTCATTCAGTACTTC.

This CDR3 reads CASSDLLAGAADTQYF. The CDR3 nucleotides read TGTGCCAGCAGCGATTTACTAGCGGGAGCGGCAGATACGCAGTATTTT. The chain carries TRBV7-8 and TRBJ2-3, with TRBD2 matching 11 bases. Germline lookup yields CDR1 SGHVS and CDR2 FQNEAQ. V dropped 5 bases and J dropped 4; count of bases not matched to a gene: 8. The CDR3 is 16 residues long.

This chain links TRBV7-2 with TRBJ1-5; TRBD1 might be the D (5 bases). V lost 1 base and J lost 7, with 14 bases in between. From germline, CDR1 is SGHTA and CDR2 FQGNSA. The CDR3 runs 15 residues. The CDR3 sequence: CASSLVVGGGQPQHF. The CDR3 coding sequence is TGTGCCAGCAGCTTAGTGGTTGGGGGAGGGCAGCCCCAGCATTTT.

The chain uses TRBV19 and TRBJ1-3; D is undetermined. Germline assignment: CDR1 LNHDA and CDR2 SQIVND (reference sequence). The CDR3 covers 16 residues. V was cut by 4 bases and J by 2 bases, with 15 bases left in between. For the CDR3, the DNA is TGTGCCAGTAGTACCTCGGTGGGCAATACTGGAAACACCATATATTTT. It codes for CASSTSVGNTGNTIYF.